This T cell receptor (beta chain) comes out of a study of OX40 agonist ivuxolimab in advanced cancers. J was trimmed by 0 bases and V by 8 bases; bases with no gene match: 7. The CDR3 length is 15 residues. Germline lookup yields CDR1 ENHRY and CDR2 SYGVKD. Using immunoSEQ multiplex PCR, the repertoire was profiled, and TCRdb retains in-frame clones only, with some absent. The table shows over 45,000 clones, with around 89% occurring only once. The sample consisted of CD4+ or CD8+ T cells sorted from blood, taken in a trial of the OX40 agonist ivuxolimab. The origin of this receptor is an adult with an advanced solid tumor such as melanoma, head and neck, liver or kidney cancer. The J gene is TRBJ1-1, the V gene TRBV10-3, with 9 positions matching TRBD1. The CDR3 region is CAISRQGGMNTEAFF. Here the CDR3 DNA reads TGTGCCATCTCTCGACAGGGGGGAATGAACACTGAAGCTTTCTTT.